The TCR beta chain under discussion was sequenced for a study of T-cell memory formation after mild COVID-19 (dated by TCRdb to the early 2020s). Some background on the complete study: TCR sequence clusters from the two donors were largely donor specific. T-cell clones expanding and contracting after mild COVID-19 in two donors were tracked by longitudinal TCRalpha and TCRbeta repertoire sequencing. Two young, previously healthy adult volunteers, one female and one male, were included in the cohort.

Concerning this clonotype: Its antigen is still unknown. Base qualities were left out, and no much larger clone turns up one base away.

Data came from an Illumina NovaSeq 6000. Using 5'RACE with constant-segment primers, TCRalpha and TCRbeta cDNA libraries were constructed, with sample barcodes and unique molecular identifiers added in the process. Trizol reagent was used to extract RNA from every sample. Amplification of the libraries took two PCR steps, and the second step added a second sample barcode plus Illumina TruSeq adapters. Sequencing of the libraries was done on an Illumina NovaSeq, producing 2 x 150 bp paired-end reads. As for the original processing: With migec v1.2.7, reads were demultiplexed and then collapsed into UMI-guided consensus sequences. Using mixcr v2.1.11, UMI consensuses were aligned to TRA and TRB V and J templates and then assembled into clonotypes. A clonotype was counted as expanded or contracted only when both edgeR and NoisET called the clonotype significant, with the noise models trained on biological replicates. For edgeR calls, the thresholds were a false discovery rate-adjusted p below 0.01 and a log2 fold-change of 1. As an exploratory analysis of dynamics, max-normalized trajectories of the 1000 most abundant clonotypes were examined with PCA combined with hierarchical clustering. Separately sequenced CD4+ and CD8+ repertoires were used to assign a CD4 or CD8 phenotype to each responding clone. Using fastp trimming at Q25 and MiXCR clonotype assembly, TCRdb reanalyzed the public sequencing data and kept in-frame beta chains. Merged by CDR3 protein, the rows form single entries marked with the most common genes and DNA. TCRdb's processing, not the authors', yielded these V and J calls. This sample gives 250,000 to 350,000 distinct CDR3 sequences in total; around 15% of them show up just once. Of the sample, more than 20% falls within the top ten clones.

PBMCs were isolated by Ficoll-Paque density gradient centrifugation. Study-wide conclusions, independent of this receptor: Only a couple of mild cases were covered in the study, and larger cohorts including severe cases with pre-infection samples were considered necessary. The second-wave clones that peaked on day 37 were not confirmed to be SARS-CoV-2 specific. Clones contracting from day 15 to 85 had balanced CD4/CD8 phenotypes, while a second wave expanding from day 15 to 37 was biased towards CD4+. Contracting CD4+ clones appeared mostly in the CM and EM memory subsets, whereas CD8+ clones were enriched in EMRA. The detection of some responding clones in pre-infection memory suggests that pre-existing cross-reactive memory T cells joined the SARS-CoV-2 response.

Trimming takes 3 bases off V and 8 bases off J; junction bases not matched to a gene: 13. The CDR3 sequence holds 16 residues, the cysteine and phenylalanine included. Solely the CDR3 DNA is kept, with 48 bases framed from the first base. Here the chain combines TRBV5-3 and TRBJ2-1; TRBD2 agrees with 8 junctional bases. TRBV5-3 is annotated as an ORF whose role is uncertain. The sample taken for sequencing was PBMCs or a T cell subset sorted from them (not recorded which). The receptor was isolated from a man between 18 and 29 years old who had mild COVID-19 (a few samples of this study predate the infection). The sample titles of this study are shuffled in the database, so cell type and time point are left out; the donor was told from shared clones. The nucleotides are TGTGCCAGAAGCTCTCCGTTAGCGGGGCTGGGGGATGAGCAGTTCTTC. Translated, this is CARSSPLAGLGDEQFF.